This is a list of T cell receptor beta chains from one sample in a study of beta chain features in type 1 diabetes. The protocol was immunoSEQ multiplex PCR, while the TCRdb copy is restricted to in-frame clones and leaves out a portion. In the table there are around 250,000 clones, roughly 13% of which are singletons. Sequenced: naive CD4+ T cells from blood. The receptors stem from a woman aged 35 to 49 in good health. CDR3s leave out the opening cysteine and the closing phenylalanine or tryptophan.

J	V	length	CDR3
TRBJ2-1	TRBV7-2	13	ASSLDEGSYNEQF
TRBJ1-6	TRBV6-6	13	ASSFPAQGNSPLH
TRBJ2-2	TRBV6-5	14	ASSYGAGALTGELF
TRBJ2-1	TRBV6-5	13	ASSADGGFYNEQF
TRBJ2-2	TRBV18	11	ASSLVTPGSCF
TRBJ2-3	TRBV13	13	ASSLTGAGTDTQY
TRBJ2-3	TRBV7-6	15	ASSLIGLAAGTDTQY
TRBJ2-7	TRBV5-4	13	ASSSLASGNQGQY
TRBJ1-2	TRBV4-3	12	ASSQEGAIGGYT
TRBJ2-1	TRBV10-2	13	ASRVGVAGINEQF
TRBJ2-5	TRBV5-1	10	ASSYGEETQY
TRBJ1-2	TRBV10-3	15	AITGVRGASITYGYT
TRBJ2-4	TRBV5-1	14	ASSWGTDLAKNIQY
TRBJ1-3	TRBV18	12	ASSPTDSGNTIY
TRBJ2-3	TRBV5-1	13	ASSLGGMTTDTQY
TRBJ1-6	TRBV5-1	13	ASSIQGAGNSPLH
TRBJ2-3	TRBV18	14	ASSPLAGGVTDTQY
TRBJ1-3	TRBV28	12	ASSLGGSGNTIY
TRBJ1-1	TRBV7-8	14	ASSLISGTGGTEAF
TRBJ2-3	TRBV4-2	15	ASSQGLDRRRTDTQY
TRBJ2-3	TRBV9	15	ASSVAGGWGGTDTQY
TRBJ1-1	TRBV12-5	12	ASGGGTGDTEAF
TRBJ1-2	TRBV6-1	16	ASSEGMGRTGLFYGYT
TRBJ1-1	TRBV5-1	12	ASSLGDRGTEAF
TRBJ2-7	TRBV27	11	ASSPDRRYEQY
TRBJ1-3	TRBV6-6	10	ASSLGGDTIY
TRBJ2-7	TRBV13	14	ASSLARPTETYEQY
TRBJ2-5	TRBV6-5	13	ASSYEAGGRETQY
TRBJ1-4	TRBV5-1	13	ASSLGPGGEEKLF
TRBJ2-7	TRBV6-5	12	ASVPQQGPYEQY
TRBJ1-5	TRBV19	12	ASNQNMGNQPQH
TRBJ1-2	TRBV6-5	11	ASSYGGWNGYT
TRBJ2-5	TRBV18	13	ASSLRVAGQETQY
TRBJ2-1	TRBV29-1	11	SVDGVYNNEQF
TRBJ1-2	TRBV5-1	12	ASSLAPVRRGYT
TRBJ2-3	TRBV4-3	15	ASSSRPSGGSTDTQY
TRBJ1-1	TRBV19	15	ASSPTYSGQGNTEAF
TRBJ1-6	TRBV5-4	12	ASSWGTGNSPLH
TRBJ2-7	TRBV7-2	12	ASSIRQGWGEQY
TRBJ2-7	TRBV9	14	ASSSGLAGGPNEQY
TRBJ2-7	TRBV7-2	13	ASSFLAGGPSEQY
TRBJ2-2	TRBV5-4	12	ASSYRVGTGELF
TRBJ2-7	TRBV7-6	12	ASSTQGWNYEQY
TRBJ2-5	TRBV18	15	ASSPIIGTGNQETQY
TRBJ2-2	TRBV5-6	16	ASSLAWGLAGNTGELF
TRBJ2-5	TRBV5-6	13	ASSLRAGGRETQY
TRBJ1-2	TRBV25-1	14	ASSPGQGKNLDGYT
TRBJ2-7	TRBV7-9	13	ASSLLPGTGYEQY
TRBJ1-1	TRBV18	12	ASSPPARNTEAF
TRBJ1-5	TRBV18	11	ASSENSDQPQH
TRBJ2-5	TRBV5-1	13	ASSWGLAGGETQY
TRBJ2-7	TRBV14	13	ASSQERGSNYEQY
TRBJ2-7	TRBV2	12	ASSDVTGGHEQY